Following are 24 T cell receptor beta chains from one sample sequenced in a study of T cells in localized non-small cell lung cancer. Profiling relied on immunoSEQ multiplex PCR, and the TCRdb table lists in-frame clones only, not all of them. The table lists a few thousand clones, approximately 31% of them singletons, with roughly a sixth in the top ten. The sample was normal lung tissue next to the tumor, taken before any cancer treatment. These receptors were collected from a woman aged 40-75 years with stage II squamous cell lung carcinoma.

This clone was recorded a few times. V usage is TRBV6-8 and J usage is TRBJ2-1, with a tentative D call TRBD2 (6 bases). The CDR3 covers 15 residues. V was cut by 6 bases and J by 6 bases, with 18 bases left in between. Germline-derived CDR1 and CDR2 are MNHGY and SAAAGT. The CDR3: CASSPGVSGGNEQFF. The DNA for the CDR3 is TGTGCCAGCAGCCCCGGGGTGTCCGGGGGCAATGAGCAGTTCTTC.

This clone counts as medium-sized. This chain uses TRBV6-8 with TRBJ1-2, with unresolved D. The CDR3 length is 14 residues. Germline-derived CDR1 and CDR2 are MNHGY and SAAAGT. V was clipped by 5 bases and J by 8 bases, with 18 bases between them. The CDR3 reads CASSLPRALGGYTF. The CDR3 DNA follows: TGTGCCAGCAGTCTCCCCCGGGCGCTGGGGGGCTACACCTTC.

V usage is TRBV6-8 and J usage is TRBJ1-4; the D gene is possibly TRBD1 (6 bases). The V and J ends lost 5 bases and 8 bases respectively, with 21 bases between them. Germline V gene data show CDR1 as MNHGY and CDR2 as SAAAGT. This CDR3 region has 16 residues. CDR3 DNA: TGTGCCAGCAGTCAAATAAGCGGGGGCTACGACGAAAAACTGTTTTTT. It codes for CASSQISGGYDEKLFF.

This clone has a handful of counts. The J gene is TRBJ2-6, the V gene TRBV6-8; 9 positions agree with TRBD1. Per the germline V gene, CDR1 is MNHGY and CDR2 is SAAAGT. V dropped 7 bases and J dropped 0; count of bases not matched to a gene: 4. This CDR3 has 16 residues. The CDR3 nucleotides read TGTGCCAGCAACCGGGACAGGGTCTCTGGGGCCAACGTCCTGACTTTC. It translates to CASNRDRVSGANVLTF.

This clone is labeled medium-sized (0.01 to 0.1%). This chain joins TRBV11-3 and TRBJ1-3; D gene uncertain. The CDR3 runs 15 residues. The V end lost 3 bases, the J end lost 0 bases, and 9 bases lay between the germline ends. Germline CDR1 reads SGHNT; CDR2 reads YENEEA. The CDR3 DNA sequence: TGTGCCAGCAGCTTGGACGGGAGCTCTGGAAACACCATATATTTT. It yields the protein CASSLDGSSGNTIYF.

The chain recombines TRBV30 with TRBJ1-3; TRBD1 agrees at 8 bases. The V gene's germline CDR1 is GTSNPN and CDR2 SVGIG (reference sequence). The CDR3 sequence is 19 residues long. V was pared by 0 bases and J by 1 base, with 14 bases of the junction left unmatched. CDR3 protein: CAWSVESPGQAFSGNTIYF. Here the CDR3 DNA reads TGTGCCTGGAGTGTAGAATCCCCGGGACAGGCTTTTTCTGGAAACACCATATATTTT.

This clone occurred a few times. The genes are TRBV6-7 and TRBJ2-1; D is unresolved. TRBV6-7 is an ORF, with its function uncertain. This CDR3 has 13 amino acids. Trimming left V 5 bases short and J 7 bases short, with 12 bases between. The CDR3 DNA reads TGTGCCAGCAGTGTAGTTTACGCGAATGAGCAGTTCTTC. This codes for CASSVVYANEQFF.

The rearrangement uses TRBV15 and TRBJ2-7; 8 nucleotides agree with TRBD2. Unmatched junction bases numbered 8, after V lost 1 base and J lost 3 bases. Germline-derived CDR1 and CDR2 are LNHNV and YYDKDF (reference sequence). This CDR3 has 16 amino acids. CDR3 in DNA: TGTGCCACCAGCAGAGCAATTACGAGCGGGGGCTACGAGCAGTACTTC. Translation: CATSRAITSGGYEQYF. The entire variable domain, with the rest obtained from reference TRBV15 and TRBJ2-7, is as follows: DAMVIQNPRYQVTQFGKPVTLSCSQTLNHNVMYWYQQKSSQAPKLLFHYYDKDFNNEADTPDNFQSRRPNTSFCFLDIRSPGLGDTAMYLCATSRAITSGGYEQYFGPGTRLTVT.

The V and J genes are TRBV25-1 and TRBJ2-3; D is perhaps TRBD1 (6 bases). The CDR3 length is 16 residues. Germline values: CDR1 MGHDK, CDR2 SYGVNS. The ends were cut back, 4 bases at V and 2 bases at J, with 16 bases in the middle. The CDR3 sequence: CASSAPRQENTDTQYF. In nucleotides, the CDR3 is TGTGCCAGCAGTGCCCCCCGACAGGAGAACACAGATACGCAGTATTTT.

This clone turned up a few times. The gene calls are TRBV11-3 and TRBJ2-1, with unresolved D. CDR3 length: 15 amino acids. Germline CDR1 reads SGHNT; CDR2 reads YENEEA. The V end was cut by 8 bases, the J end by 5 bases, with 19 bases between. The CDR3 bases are TGTGCCAGCGGGTATGCTAAGGGCTTCAACAATGAGCAGTTCTTC. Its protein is CASGYAKGFNNEQFF.

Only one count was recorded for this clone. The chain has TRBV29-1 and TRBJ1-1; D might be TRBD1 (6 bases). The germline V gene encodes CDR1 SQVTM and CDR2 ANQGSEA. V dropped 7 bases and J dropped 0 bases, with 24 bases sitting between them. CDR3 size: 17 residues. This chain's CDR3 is CSAKWSGQLILNTEAFF. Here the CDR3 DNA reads TGCAGCGCCAAATGGTCGGGACAACTCATCTTGAACACTGAAGCTTTCTTT.

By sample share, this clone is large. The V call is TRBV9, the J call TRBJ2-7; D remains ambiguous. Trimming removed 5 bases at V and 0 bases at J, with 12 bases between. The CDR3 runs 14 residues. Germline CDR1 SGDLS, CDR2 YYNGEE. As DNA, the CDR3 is TGTGCCAGCAGTGACGCCAGGTCCTCCTACGAGCAGTACTTC. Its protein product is CASSDARSSYEQYF.

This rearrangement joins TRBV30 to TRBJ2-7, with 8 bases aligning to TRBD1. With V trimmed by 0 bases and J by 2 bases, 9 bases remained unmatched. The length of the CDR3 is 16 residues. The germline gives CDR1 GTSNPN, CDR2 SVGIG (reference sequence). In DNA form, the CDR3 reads TGTGCCTGGAGTGTCCGGACAGGGTTTTCCACCTACGAGCAGTACTTC. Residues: CAWSVRTGFSTYEQYF.

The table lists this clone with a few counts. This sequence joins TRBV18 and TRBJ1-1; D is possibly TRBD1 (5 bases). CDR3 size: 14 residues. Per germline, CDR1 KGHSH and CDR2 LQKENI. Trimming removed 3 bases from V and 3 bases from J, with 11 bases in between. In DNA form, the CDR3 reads TGTGCCAGCTCACCCCAGGGATACTACACTGAAGCTTTCTTT. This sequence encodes CASSPQGYYTEAFF.

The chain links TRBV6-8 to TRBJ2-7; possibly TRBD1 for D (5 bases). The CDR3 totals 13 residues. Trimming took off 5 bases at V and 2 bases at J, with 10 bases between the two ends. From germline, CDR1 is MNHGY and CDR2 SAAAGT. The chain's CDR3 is CASSVDSTYEQYF. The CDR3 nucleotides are TGTGCCAGCAGTGTTGACAGTACCTACGAGCAGTACTTC.

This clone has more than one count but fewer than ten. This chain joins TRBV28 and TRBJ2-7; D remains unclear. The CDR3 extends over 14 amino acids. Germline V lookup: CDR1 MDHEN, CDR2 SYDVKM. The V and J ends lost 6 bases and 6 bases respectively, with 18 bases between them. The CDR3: CASSRSRSGSEQYF. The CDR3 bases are TGTGCCAGCAGCCGATCCAGGAGTGGCTCCGAGCAGTACTTC.

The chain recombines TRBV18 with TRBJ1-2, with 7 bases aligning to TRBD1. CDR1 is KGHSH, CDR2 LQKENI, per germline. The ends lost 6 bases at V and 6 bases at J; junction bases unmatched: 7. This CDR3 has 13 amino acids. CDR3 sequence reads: CASSPGQVDGYTF. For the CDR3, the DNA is TGTGCCAGCTCGCCCGGACAGGTTGATGGCTACACCTTC.

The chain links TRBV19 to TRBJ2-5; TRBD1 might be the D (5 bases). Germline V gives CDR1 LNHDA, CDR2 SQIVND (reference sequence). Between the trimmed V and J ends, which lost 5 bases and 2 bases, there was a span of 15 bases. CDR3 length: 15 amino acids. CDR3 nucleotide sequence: TGTGCCAGTAGTCAAGTAGGGGCGCCACAAGAGACCCAGTACTTC. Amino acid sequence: CASSQVGAPQETQYF.

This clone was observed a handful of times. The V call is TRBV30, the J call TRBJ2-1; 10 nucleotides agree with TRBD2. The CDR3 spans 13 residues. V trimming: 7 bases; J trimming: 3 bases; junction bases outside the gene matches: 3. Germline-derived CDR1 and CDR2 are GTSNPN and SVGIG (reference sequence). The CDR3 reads CALTSGNYNEQFF. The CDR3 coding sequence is TGTGCCTTAACTAGCGGGAACTACAATGAGCAGTTCTTC.

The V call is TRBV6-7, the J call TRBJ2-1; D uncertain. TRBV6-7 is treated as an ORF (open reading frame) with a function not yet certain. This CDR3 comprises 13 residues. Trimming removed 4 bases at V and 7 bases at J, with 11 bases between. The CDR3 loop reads CASSSSHGNEQFF. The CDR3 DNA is TGTGCCAGCAGTTCATCCCATGGGAATGAGCAGTTCTTC.

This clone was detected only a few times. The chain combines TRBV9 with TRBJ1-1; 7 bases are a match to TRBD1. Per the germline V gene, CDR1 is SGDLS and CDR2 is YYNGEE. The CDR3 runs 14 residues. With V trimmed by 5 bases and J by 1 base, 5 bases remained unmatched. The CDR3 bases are TGTGCCAGCAGGAGGGGGACAGCGAACACTGAAGCTTTCTTT. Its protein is CASRRGTANTEAFF.

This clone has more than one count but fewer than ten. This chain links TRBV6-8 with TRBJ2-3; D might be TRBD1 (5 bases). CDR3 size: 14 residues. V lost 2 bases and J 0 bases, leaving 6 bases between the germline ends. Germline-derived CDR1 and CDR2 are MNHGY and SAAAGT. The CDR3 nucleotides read TGTGCCAGCAGTTACGACAGTAGCACAGATACGCAGTATTTT. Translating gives CASSYDSSTDTQYF.

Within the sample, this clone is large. The CDR3, as DNA: TGTGCCAGCAGTATTGAGGGGAATCAGCCCCAGCATTTT. Its translation is CASSIEGNQPQHF. V gene TRBV28 combines with J gene TRBJ1-5; D is possibly TRBD1 (5 bases). The CDR3 is 13 amino acids. With 5 bases removed from V and 4 bases from J, the gap between germline ends came to 9 bases. Looked up from germline, CDR1 is MDHEN and CDR2 is SYDVKM.

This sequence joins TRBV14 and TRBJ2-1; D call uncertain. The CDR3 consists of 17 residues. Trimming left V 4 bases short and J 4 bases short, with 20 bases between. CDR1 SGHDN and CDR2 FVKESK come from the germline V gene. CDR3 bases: TGTGCCAGCAGCCTAACTGCGTTAACCAAAATTTACAATGAGCAGTTCTTC. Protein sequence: CASSLTALTKIYNEQFF.